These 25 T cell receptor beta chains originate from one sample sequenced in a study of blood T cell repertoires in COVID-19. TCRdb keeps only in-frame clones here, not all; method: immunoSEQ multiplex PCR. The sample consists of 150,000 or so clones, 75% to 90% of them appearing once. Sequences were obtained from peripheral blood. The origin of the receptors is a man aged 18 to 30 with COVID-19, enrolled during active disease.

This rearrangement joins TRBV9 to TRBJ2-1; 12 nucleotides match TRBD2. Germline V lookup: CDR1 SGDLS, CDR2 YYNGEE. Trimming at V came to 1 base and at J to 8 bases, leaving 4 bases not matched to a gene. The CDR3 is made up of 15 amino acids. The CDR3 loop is CASSVRTSGIDEQFF. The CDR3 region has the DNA TGTGCCAGCAGCGTACGGACTAGCGGGATCGATGAGCAGTTCTTC.

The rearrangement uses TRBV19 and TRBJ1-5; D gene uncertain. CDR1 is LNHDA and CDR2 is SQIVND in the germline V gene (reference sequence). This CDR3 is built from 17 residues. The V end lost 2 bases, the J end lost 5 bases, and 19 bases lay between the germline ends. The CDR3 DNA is TGTGCCAGTAGTATATCGCTCGGGTTAGTCGCCGATCAGCCCCAGCATTTT. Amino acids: CASSISLGLVADQPQHF.

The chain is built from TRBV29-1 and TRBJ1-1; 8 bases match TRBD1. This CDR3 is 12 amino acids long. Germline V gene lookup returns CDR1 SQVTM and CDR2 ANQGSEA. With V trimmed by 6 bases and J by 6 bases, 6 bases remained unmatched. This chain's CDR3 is CSVGTGMAEAFF. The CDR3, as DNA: TGCAGCGTGGGGACAGGCATGGCTGAAGCTTTCTTT.

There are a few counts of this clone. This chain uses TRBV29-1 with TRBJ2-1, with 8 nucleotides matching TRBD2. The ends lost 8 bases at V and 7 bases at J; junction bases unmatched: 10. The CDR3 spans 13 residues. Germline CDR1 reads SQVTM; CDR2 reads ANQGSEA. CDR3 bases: TGCAGCACCAAGCGGGAGCTGTCGAATGAGCAGTTCTTC. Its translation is CSTKRELSNEQFF.

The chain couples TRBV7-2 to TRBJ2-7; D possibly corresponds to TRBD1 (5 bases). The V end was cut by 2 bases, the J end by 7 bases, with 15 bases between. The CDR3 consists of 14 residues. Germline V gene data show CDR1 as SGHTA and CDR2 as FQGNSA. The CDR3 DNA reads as TGTGCCAGCAGCTTAACGCAGGGAACGGGTGAGCAGTACTTC. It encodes CASSLTQGTGEQYF.

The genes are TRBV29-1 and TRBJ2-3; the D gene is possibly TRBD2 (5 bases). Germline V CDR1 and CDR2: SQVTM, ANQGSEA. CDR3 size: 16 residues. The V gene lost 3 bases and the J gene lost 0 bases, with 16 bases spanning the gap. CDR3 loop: CSVDQLSTGSTDTQYF. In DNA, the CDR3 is TGCAGCGTTGACCAATTATCGACGGGAAGCACAGATACGCAGTATTTT.

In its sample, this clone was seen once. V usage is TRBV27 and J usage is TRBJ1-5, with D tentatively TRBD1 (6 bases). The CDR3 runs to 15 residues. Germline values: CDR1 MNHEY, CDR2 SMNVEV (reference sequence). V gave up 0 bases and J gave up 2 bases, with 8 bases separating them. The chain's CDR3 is CASSLSSGGNQPQHF. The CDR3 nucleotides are TGTGCCAGCAGTTTATCTTCAGGGGGCAATCAGCCCCAGCATTTT.

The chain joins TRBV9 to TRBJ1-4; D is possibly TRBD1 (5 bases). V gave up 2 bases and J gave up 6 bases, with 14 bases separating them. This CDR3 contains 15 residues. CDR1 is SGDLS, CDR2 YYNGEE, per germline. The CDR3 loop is CASSVRTGPDEKLFF. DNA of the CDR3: TGTGCCAGCAGCGTCCGTACAGGTCCCGATGAAAAACTGTTTTTT.

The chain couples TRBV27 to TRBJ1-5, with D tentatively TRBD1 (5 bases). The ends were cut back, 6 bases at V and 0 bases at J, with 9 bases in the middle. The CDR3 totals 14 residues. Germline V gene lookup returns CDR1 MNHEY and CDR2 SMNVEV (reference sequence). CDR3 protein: CASRAGNSNQPQHF. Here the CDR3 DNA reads TGTGCCAGCAGGGCAGGGAATAGCAATCAGCCCCAGCATTTT.

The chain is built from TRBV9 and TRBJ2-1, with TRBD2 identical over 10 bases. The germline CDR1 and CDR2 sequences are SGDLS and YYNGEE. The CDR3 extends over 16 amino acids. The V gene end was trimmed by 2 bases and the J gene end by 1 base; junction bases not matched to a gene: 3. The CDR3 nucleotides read TGTGCCAGCAGCGTCCAAGCGGGAGGGTCCTACAATGAGCAGTTCTTC. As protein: CASSVQAGGSYNEQFF.

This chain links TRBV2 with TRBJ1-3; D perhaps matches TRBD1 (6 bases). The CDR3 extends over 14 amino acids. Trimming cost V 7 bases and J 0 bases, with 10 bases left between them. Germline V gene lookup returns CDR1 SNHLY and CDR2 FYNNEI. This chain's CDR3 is CASTTGYSGNTIYF. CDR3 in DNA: TGTGCCAGCACTACAGGGTACTCTGGAAACACCATATATTTT.

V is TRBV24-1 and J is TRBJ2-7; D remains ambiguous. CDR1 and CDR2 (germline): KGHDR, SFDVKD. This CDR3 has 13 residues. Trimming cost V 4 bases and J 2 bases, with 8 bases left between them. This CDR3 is CATSEVGTYEQYF. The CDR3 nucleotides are TGTGCCACCAGTGAAGTGGGCACCTACGAGCAGTACTTC.

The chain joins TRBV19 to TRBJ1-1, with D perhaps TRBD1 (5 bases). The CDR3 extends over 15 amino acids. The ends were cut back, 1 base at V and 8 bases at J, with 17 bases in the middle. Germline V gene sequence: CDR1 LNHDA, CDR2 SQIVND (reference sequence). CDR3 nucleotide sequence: TGTGCCAGTAGTATAGCAGCGCAGGGAAGGTCAGAAGCTTTCTTT. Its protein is CASSIAAQGRSEAFF.

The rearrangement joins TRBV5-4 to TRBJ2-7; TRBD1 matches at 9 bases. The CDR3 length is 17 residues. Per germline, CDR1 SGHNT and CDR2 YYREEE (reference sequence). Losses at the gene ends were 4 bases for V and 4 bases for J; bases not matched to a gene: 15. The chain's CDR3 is CASSDKPGQGFSYEQYF. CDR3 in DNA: TGTGCCAGCAGCGATAAACCGGGACAGGGTTTTTCATACGAGCAGTACTTC.

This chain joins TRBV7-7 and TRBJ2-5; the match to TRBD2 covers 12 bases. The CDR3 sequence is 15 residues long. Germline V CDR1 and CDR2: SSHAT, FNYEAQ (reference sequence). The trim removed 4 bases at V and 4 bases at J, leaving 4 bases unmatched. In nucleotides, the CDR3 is TGTGCCAGCAGCTCGACTAGCGGGAGACGAGAGACCCAGTACTTC. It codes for CASSSTSGRRETQYF.

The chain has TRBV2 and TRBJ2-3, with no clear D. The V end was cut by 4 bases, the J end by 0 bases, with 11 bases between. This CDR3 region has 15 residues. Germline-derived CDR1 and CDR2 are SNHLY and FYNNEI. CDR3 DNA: TGTGCCAGCAGTGGACCGGTCAGGAGCACAGATACGCAGTATTTT. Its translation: CASSGPVRSTDTQYF.

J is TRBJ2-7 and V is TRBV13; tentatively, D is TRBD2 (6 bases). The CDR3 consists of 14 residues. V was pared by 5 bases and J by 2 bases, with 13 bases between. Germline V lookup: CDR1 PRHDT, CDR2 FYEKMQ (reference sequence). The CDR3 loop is CASSQGLRAYEQYF. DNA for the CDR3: TGTGCCAGCAGCCAAGGACTAAGGGCCTACGAGCAGTACTTC.

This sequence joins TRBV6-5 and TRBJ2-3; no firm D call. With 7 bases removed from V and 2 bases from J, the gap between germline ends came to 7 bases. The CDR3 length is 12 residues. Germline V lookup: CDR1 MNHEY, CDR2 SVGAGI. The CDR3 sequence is CASIQATDTQYF. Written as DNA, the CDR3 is TGTGCCAGCATTCAGGCCACAGATACGCAGTATTTT.

The CDR3 DNA reads TGTGCCAGCAGTTATACAGGGGAGCAGTTCTTC. It yields the protein CASSYTGEQFF. This chain links TRBV6-6 with TRBJ2-1; D is perhaps TRBD1 (6 bases). The CDR3 has 11 amino acids. Deletions cut 3 bases from V and 10 bases from J, with 7 bases between. Per germline, CDR1 MNHNY and CDR2 SVGAGI (reference sequence).

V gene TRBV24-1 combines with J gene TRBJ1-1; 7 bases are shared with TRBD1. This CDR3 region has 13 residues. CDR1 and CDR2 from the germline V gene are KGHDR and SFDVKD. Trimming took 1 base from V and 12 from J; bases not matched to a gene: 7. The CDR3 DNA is TGTGCCACCAGTGATTTCTTGGGCAGGGGGTCTTTCTTT. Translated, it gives CATSDFLGRGSFF.

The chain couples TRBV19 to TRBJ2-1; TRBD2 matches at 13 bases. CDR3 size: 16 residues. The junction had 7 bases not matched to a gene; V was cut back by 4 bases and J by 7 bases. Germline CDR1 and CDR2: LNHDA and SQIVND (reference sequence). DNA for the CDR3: TGTGCCAGTAGTACCCTGACTAGCGGGAGGAGTAATGAGCAGTTCTTC. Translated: CASSTLTSGRSNEQFF. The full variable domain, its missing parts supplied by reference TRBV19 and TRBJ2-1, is DGGITQSPKYLFRKEGQNVTLSCEQNLNHDAMYWYRQDPGQGLRLIYYSQIVNDFQKGDIAEGYSVSREKKESFPLTVTSAQKNPTAFYLCASSTLTSGRSNEQFFGPGTRLTVL.

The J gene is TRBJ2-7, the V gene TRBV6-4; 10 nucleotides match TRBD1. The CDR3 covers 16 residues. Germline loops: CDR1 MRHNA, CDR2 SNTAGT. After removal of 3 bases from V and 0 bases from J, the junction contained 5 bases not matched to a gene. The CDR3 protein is CASSDVRTGGSYEQYF. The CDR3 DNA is TGTGCCAGCAGTGATGTCAGGACAGGGGGCTCCTACGAGCAGTACTTC.

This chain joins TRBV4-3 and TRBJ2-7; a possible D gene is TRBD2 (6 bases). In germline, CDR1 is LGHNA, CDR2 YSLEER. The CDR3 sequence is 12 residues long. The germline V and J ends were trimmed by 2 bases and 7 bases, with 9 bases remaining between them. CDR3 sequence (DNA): TGCGCCAGCAGCCAACTGGGAGGTGAGCAGTACTTC. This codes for CASSQLGGEQYF.

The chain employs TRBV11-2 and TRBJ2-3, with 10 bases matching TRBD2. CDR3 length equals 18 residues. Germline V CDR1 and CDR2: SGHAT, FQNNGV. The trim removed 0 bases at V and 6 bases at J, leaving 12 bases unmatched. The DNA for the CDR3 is TGTGCCAGCAGCTTAGAACGGAGCGGGAGGGCCATCTGGGATACGCAGTATTTT. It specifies CASSLERSGRAIWDTQYF.

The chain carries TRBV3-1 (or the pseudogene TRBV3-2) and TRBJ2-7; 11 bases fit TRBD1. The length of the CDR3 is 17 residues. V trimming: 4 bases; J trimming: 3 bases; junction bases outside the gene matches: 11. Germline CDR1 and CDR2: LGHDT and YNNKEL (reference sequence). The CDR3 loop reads CASSPPFGTGGDYEQYF. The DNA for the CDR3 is TGTGCCAGCAGCCCTCCCTTTGGGACAGGGGGGGACTACGAGCAGTACTTC.